The 19 T cell receptor beta chains below were found in one sample sequenced in a study of T cells after yellow fever vaccination. MiXCR, run by TCRdb on the 5' RACE reads, gives a single entry per CDR3 protein. Counted here are 450,000 to 550,000 distinct CDR3 sequences, roughly a fifth occurring once; the ten biggest clones make up roughly 13%. Sequenced here: PBMCs, sampled 15 days after the yellow fever booster vaccination. The receptors originated from a young man who received the YFV17D yellow fever vaccine.

This clonotype was counted ten times or more. The chain recombines TRBV5-5 with TRBJ2-6, with D tentatively TRBD1 or TRBD2 (5 bases each). Trimming shortened V by 2 bases and J by 0 bases, and 15 bases separated the two germline ends. Germline-derived CDR1 and CDR2 are SGHKS and YYEKEE (reference sequence). The CDR3 totals 18 residues. Here the CDR3 reads CASSFGDPSSSGANVLTF. CDR3 sequence (DNA): TGTGCCAGCAGCTTCGGGGACCCTAGTTCCTCTGGGGCCAACGTCCTGACTTTC.

This sequence joins TRBV6-2 or TRBV6-3 and TRBJ1-1; TRBD1 is a possible D gene (5 bases). Germline CDR1 reads MNHEY; CDR2 reads SVGEGT. V lost 10 bases to trimming and J lost 4 bases, with 16 bases between them. The CDR3 length is 13 residues. In nucleotides, the CDR3 is TGTGCCATCCTAAGGGGTTCGGGCACTGAAGCTTTCTTT. This gives the protein CAILRGSGTEAFF.

This clonotype was found a few times. The rearrangement links TRBV20-1 to TRBJ1-3; D call uncertain. This CDR3 region has 14 residues. With 1 base removed from V and 2 bases from J, the gap between germline ends came to 9 bases. Germline CDR1 DFQATT, CDR2 SNEGSKA (reference sequence). The CDR3 DNA follows: TGCAGTGCTAGAGCCCCCCCGCCTGGAAACACCATATATTTT. Its protein is CSARAPPPGNTIYF.

The chain carries TRBV7-9 and TRBJ2-5; D possibly matches TRBD1 or TRBD2 (5 bases each). Germline V gives CDR1 SEHNR, CDR2 FQNEAQ (reference sequence). The CDR3 is 14 amino acids. V lost 5 bases and J lost 3, with 13 bases in between. CDR3 sequence (DNA): TGTGCCAGCAGCCCGTACGGGGCCGAAGAGACCCAGTACTTC. Translation: CASSPYGAEETQYF.

The J gene is TRBJ1-1, the V gene TRBV7-9; D not resolved. Germline CDR1 is SEHNR and CDR2 is FQNEAQ (reference sequence). The CDR3 loop spans 15 amino acids. Trimming shortened V by 5 bases and J by 4 bases, and 17 bases separated the two germline ends. Here the CDR3 reads CASSVTNKWVTEAFF. The CDR3 nucleotides are TGTGCCAGCAGCGTTACAAATAAGTGGGTCACTGAAGCTTTCTTT.

The chain carries TRBV7-3 and TRBJ2-3; 9 bases line up with TRBD1. From germline, CDR1 is SGHTA and CDR2 FQGTGA. V lost 5 bases to trimming and J lost 4 bases; unmatched junction nucleotides: 7. The CDR3 has 15 amino acids. CDR3 sequence (DNA): TGTGCCAGCAGCAATACAGGGGGCGCAGCAGATACGCAGTATTTT. This gives the protein CASSNTGGAADTQYF.

The chain is built from TRBV5-1 and TRBJ2-7; possible D gene TRBD2, 5 bases. Trimming removed 0 bases at V and 6 bases at J, with 13 bases between. Germline CDR1 SGHRS, CDR2 YFSETQ. This CDR3 region has 14 residues. The CDR3 loop reads CASSLVGSGVEQYF. The CDR3 coding sequence is TGCGCCAGCAGCTTGGTAGGGAGTGGAGTCGAGCAGTACTTC.

This clonotype was recorded a few times. The chain is built from TRBV29-1 and TRBJ1-1, with D hard to call. Trimming stripped 4 bases from V and 0 bases from J, with 6 bases between. The CDR3 spans 12 residues. Germline V CDR1 and CDR2: SQVTM, ANQGSEA. The CDR3 spells CSVAIMNTEAFF. CDR3 sequence (DNA): TGCAGCGTTGCTATCATGAACACTGAAGCTTTCTTT.

This clonotype was counted between two and nine times. The rearrangement joins TRBV10-2 to TRBJ2-7; D perhaps matches TRBD1 (6 bases). The V end lost 6 bases, the J end lost 2 bases, and 17 bases lay between the germline ends. The CDR3 totals 15 residues. From germline, CDR1 is WSHSY and CDR2 SAAADI. CDR3 protein: CASRTGTRGPYEQYF. The CDR3 bases are TGCGCCAGCAGGACCGGGACAAGGGGTCCCTACGAGCAGTACTTC.

This clonotype was found a few times. The chain is built from TRBV27 and TRBJ2-1, with 9 bases matching TRBD1. Trimming removed 1 base from V and 4 bases from J; junction bases left unmatched: 14. The CDR3 is made up of 19 amino acids. Germline V gives CDR1 MNHEY, CDR2 SMNVEV (reference sequence). CDR3 coding DNA: TGTGCCAGCAGTTTATTCGGGACAGGGAGGGGGGCACGGTACAATGAGCAGTTCTTC. Its translation: CASSLFGTGRGARYNEQFF.

This clonotype was observed a few times. The chain employs TRBV20-1 and TRBJ2-1; tentative D call: TRBD1 (6 bases). V shed 3 bases and J shed 5 bases, with 14 bases lying between them. There are 14 residues in the CDR3. Germline V gene lookup returns CDR1 DFQATT and CDR2 SNEGSKA (reference sequence). For the CDR3, the DNA is TGCAGTGCTAGTCTGTACAGGGTTGACAATGAGCAGTTCTTC. The encoded protein is CSASLYRVDNEQFF.

This clonotype was counted between two and nine times. This sequence joins TRBV7-9 and TRBJ2-3; D possibly matches TRBD1 or TRBD2 (6 bases each). V was cut by 8 bases and J by 4 bases, with 19 bases left in between. The CDR3 has 15 amino acids. Germline V gene lookup returns CDR1 SEHNR and CDR2 FQNEAQ (reference sequence). The CDR3 region is CASGGGKDRADTQYF. In DNA form, the CDR3 reads TGTGCCAGCGGAGGGGGGAAGGACCGGGCAGATACGCAGTATTTT.

This clonotype was detected a few times. This chain joins TRBV4-3 and TRBJ2-1; maybe TRBD2 (7 bases). This CDR3 region has 15 residues. V was shortened by 4 bases and J by 5 bases, with 15 bases between the two germline ends. Per germline, CDR1 LGHNA and CDR2 YSLEER. The CDR3 region has the DNA TGCGCCAGCAGCCGTAGGGGGGGCCAGAACAATGAGCAGTTCTTC. It translates to CASSRRGGQNNEQFF.

This clonotype came up a few times. CDR3 residues: CASSLEAVVRELFF. The DNA for the CDR3 is TGTGCCAGCAGCTTAGAGGCTGTTGTACGGGAGCTGTTTTTT. This chain uses TRBV11-2 with TRBJ2-2; D call uncertain. Per germline, CDR1 SGHAT and CDR2 FQNNGV. The ends were cut back, 0 bases at V and 9 bases at J, with 11 bases in the middle. The CDR3 is 14 amino acids.

This clonotype has a single count. The chain couples TRBV9 to TRBJ2-1; 9 bases align to TRBD2. Looked up from germline, CDR1 is SGDLS and CDR2 is YYNGEE. V gave up 4 bases and J gave up 4 bases; unmatched junction bases: 9. The CDR3 spans 16 residues. In nucleotides, the CDR3 is TGTGCCAGCAGCCCTCGTAATAGCGGGAGATACAATGAGCAGTTCTTC. It specifies CASSPRNSGRYNEQFF.

The chain employs TRBV5-8 and TRBJ1-5, with D maybe TRBD1 (6 bases). The CDR3 has 16 residues. Germline CDR1 reads SGHTS; CDR2 reads YDEGEE. Trimming removed 0 bases from V and 0 bases from J, with 10 bases in between. The CDR3 spells CASSLEQGYSNQPQHF. CDR3 bases: TGTGCCAGCAGCTTGGAGCAGGGGTATAGCAATCAGCCCCAGCATTTT.

J is TRBJ2-7 and V is TRBV25-1; D call uncertain. This CDR3 has 15 residues. Trimming left V 4 bases short and J 0 bases short, with 13 bases between. Germline CDR1 MGHDK, CDR2 SYGVNS. The CDR3 protein is CASSVFAVGSYEQYF. CDR3 DNA sequence: TGTGCCAGCAGTGTATTCGCGGTTGGCTCCTACGAGCAGTACTTC.

The chain carries TRBV2 and TRBJ2-5; weak D call: TRBD1 (6 bases). The germline CDR1 and CDR2 sequences are SNHLY and FYNNEI. Trimming left V 10 bases short and J 2 bases short, with 11 bases between. CDR3 size: 12 residues. The CDR3, as DNA: TGTGCCATTAGGACAGTACAAGAGACCCAGTACTTC. As protein: CAIRTVQETQYF.

The DNA for the CDR3 is TGTGCCAGCAGCCATCAAACAGGGGGCGCGGGGGGCGAGCAGTACTTC. Translated: CASSHQTGGAGGEQYF. The genes are TRBV16 and TRBJ2-7; D is possibly TRBD1 (9 bases). There are 16 residues in the CDR3. V lost 3 bases, J lost 6 bases, and 21 bases lay in between. Per the germline V gene, CDR1 is KGHSY and CDR2 is FQNENV. Based on the CDR3 plus reference TRBV16 and TRBJ2-7, the full variable domain is GEEVAQTPKHLVRGEGQKAKLYCAPIKGHSYVFWYQQVLKNEFKFLISFQNENVFDETGMPKERFSAKCLPNSPCSLEIQATKLEDSAVYFCASSHQTGGAGGEQYFGPGTRLTVT.